The clone carrying this T cell receptor beta chain turned up a few times. Its specificity is unknown. This entry is derived from a study of blood T cells in healthy people across ages. The study, taken as a whole, reports: Unsorted PBMC input precluded a conclusive naive versus antigen-experienced comparison.

The germline CDR1 and CDR2 sequences are MGHRA and YSYEKL. CDR3 length equals 16 residues. V was clipped by 0 bases and J by 3 bases, with 15 bases between them. Primed by a sample-barcoded 5' primer and a J-beta primer mix, a second PCR proceeded for about 6 to 11 cycles. Each cDNA molecule was tagged by a template-switch adaptor with 12 random nucleotides. Each CDR3 protein is one row after TCRdb ran MiXCR on the 5' RACE reads. This table has over a million distinct CDR3 sequences, 59% appearing once. Total RNA extraction produced at least 5.5 micrograms (per sample) for the study. The genes are TRBV4-1 and TRBJ2-7; D unclear. The sequence was collected from a young man in good health. The source material was blood. This CDR3 is CASSQEYSLSYYEQYF. The DNA of the CDR3 is TGCGCCAGCAGCCAAGAATACAGCCTATCGTACTACGAGCAGTACTTC.